This TCR beta chain appears in the sequencing data of a study of blood T cell repertoires in COVID-19. Across the study: Samples of COVID-19 (acute and convalescent) were obtained from the United States, Italy and Spain.

Participants had their cohort set by participant-reported clinical history. Two negative PCRs, clearance, or symptom resolution had been documented for recovered Cohort 3 donors. Data came from immunoSEQ multiplex PCR; TCRdb stores just in-frame clones and leaves some out. The table shows a few hundred thousand clones, with more than 75% occurring only once. Per germline, CDR1 PRHDT and CDR2 FYEKMQ (reference sequence). The CDR3 contains 13 residues. The J segment lost 7 bases and the V segment lost 5 bases, leaving 7 bases of the junction unmatched. The clonotype was recovered from a woman in her 40s who had recovered from COVID-19. V gene TRBV13 combines with J gene TRBJ1-2, with 7 bases identical to TRBD1. The sequenced sample was PBMCs or T cells enriched from blood (not recorded which). The CDR3 protein is CASSPQQGFGYTF. CDR3 bases: TGTGCCAGCAGCCCTCAACAGGGGTTTGGCTACACCTTC.